One sample yielded the 16 T cell receptor beta chains listed below, sequenced in a study of OX40 agonist ivuxolimab in advanced cancers. Assay used: immunoSEQ multiplex PCR; TCRdb lists only in-frame clones, some missing. The sample carries 95,000 to 100,000 clones, roughly 88% recorded once. The sample was CD4+ or CD8+ T cells sorted from blood, taken in a trial of the OX40 agonist ivuxolimab. These receptors were collected from an adult with an advanced solid tumor such as melanoma, head and neck, liver or kidney cancer.

This sequence joins TRBV2 and TRBJ2-7; TRBD1 aligns across 7 bases. The CDR3 covers 13 residues. Germline values: CDR1 SNHLY, CDR2 FYNNEI. With V trimmed by 6 bases and J by 6 bases, 8 bases remained unmatched. CDR3 protein: CASSPGQWSEQYF. CDR3 sequence (DNA): TGTGCCAGCAGCCCGGGACAGTGGTCCGAGCAGTACTTC.

This clone came up a few times. This chain joins TRBV29-1 and TRBJ2-2; 12 nucleotides align to TRBD2. This CDR3 region has 14 residues. Trimming removed 4 bases from V and 4 bases from J; junction bases left unmatched: 1. Germline assignment: CDR1 SQVTM and CDR2 ANQGSEA. CDR3 amino acids: CSVVGLAGTGELFF. The CDR3 bases are TGCAGCGTTGTGGGACTAGCGGGCACCGGGGAGCTGTTTTTT.

V is TRBV18 and J is TRBJ2-5; TRBD1 is a possible D gene (5 bases). The CDR3 is 14 residues long. The germline V gene has CDR1 KGHSH and CDR2 LQKENI. The V and J ends lost 0 bases and 5 bases respectively, with 10 bases between them. DNA for the CDR3: TGTGCCAGCTCACCACCGTCAGGGTGGGAGACCCAGTACTTC. This gives the protein CASSPPSGWETQYF.

The J gene is TRBJ2-1, the V gene TRBV28; 7 nucleotides line up with TRBD2. The CDR3 is 16 residues long. The V segment lost 6 bases and the J segment 1 base; nucleotides outside the gene matches: 9. Per germline, CDR1 MDHEN and CDR2 SYDVKM. The CDR3 bases are TGTGCCAGCAGGGCCCCTCGGGGGGAATCCTACAATGAGCAGTTCTTC. Residues: CASRAPRGESYNEQFF.

The gene calls are TRBV27 and TRBJ2-7; a possible D gene is TRBD1 (6 bases). Germline V CDR1 and CDR2: MNHEY, SMNVEV (reference sequence). The CDR3 is made up of 16 amino acids. V lost 2 bases, J lost 6 bases, and 20 bases lay in between. This CDR3 reads CASSLDSRTVGAEQYF. The CDR3 nucleotides are TGTGCCAGCAGTTTAGATTCCCGGACAGTTGGTGCCGAGCAGTACTTC.

V usage is TRBV7-3 and J usage is TRBJ2-5; D unresolved. The CDR3 runs 15 residues. The germline gives CDR1 SGHTA, CDR2 FQGTGA. The V end lost 3 bases, the J end lost 0 bases, and 11 bases lay between the germline ends. In DNA, the CDR3 is TGTGCCAGCAGCTTGATGGCAGCGTACCAAGAGACCCAGTACTTC. It yields the protein CASSLMAAYQETQYF.

The chain is built from TRBV29-1 and TRBJ2-7; D is ambiguous. V was pared by 4 bases and J by 3 bases, with 7 bases between. Germline V gives CDR1 SQVTM, CDR2 ANQGSEA. The CDR3 totals 11 residues. The CDR3 spells CSVVTGYEQYF. The CDR3 bases are TGCAGCGTTGTGACGGGCTACGAGCAGTACTTC.

The chain has TRBV5-4 and TRBJ1-3, with D perhaps matching TRBD1 (5 bases). The germline gives CDR1 SGHNT, CDR2 YYREEE (reference sequence). CDR3 length: 14 residues. The ends were cut back, 2 bases at V and 7 bases at J, with 13 bases in the middle. The CDR3: CASSLKQVRNTIYF. The CDR3 DNA reads as TGTGCCAGCAGCTTAAAACAGGTTCGGAACACCATATATTTT.

The gene calls are TRBV2 and TRBJ1-3; D unresolved. This CDR3 region has 16 residues. Trimming shortened V by 2 bases and J by 0 bases, and 11 bases separated the two germline ends. The germline V gene encodes CDR1 SNHLY and CDR2 FYNNEI. Written as DNA, the CDR3 is TGTGCCAGCAGTGAATTTTCGGGCTTCTCTGGAAACACCATATATTTT. It specifies CASSEFSGFSGNTIYF. Based on the CDR3 plus reference TRBV2 and TRBJ1-3, the full variable domain is EPEVTQTPSHQVTQMGQEVILRCVPISNHLYFYWYRQILGQKVEFLVSFYNNEISEKSEIFDDQFSVERPDGSNFTLKIRSTKLEDSAMYFCASSEFSGFSGNTIYFGEGSWLTVV.

This clone occurred a few times. The rearrangement joins TRBV11-2 to TRBJ1-2, with no clear D. This CDR3 contains 15 residues. Trimming left V 5 bases short and J 0 bases short, with 13 bases between. Germline V lookup: CDR1 SGHAT, CDR2 FQNNGV. The CDR3 spells CASSPLGGANYGYTF. In DNA form, the CDR3 reads TGTGCCAGCAGCCCCCTCGGAGGAGCTAACTATGGCTACACCTTC.

The chain recombines TRBV5-4 with TRBJ2-7, with 9 bases that match TRBD1. The CDR3 length is 15 residues. J gave up 2 bases and V 6 bases, and 9 bases lay outside the gene matches. Germline CDR1 and CDR2: SGHNT and YYREEE (reference sequence). The CDR3 DNA reads TGTGCCAGCATCGACAGGGGGGGATCGACCTACGAGCAGTACTTC. As protein: CASIDRGGSTYEQYF. Full variable domain (rest looked up from reference TRBV5-4 and TRBJ2-7): ETGVTQSPTHLIKTRGQQVTLRCSSQSGHNTVSWYQQALGQGPQFIFQYYREEENGRGNFPPRFSGLQFPNYSSELNVNALELDDSALYLCASIDRGGSTYEQYFGPGTRLTVT.

The rearrangement joins TRBV6-5 to TRBJ2-7; 7 nucleotides match TRBD2. J gave up 3 bases and V 5 bases, and 4 bases lay outside the gene matches. CDR1 is MNHEY, CDR2 SVGAGI, per germline. The CDR3 consists of 13 residues. The chain's CDR3 is CASSVAGDYEQYF. Here the CDR3 DNA reads TGTGCCAGCAGTGTAGCGGGCGACTACGAGCAGTACTTC.

This chain links TRBV7-6 with TRBJ2-4, with no clear D. The CDR3 covers 13 residues. The V and J ends lost 6 bases and 2 bases respectively, with 8 bases between them. In germline, CDR1 is SGHVS, CDR2 FNYEAQ. The CDR3 spells CASRPLTKNIQYF. The CDR3 DNA is TGTGCCAGCAGGCCCCTCACCAAAAACATTCAGTACTTC.

V gene TRBV7-9 combines with J gene TRBJ2-5; possibly TRBD2 for D (5 bases). Germline CDR1 is SEHNR and CDR2 is FQNEAQ (reference sequence). The CDR3 runs 15 residues. V was pared by 5 bases and J by 5 bases, with 18 bases between. CDR3 in DNA: TGTGCCAGCAGCAGCACCCGGTGGGGAGAGGAGACCCAGTACTTC. As protein: CASSSTRWGEETQYF.

The J gene is TRBJ2-2, the V gene TRBV19; no reliable D call. Trimming pared 5 bases from V and 6 bases from J, leaving 10 bases between. The CDR3 runs 13 residues. Germline values: CDR1 LNHDA, CDR2 SQIVND (reference sequence). The CDR3 loop is CASSPSTAGELFF. In DNA form, the CDR3 reads TGTGCCAGTAGTCCAAGTACGGCCGGGGAGCTGTTTTTT. The full variable domain, its missing parts supplied by reference TRBV19 and TRBJ2-2, is DGGITQSPKYLFRKEGQNVTLSCEQNLNHDAMYWYRQDPGQGLRLIYYSQIVNDFQKGDIAEGYSVSREKKESFPLTVTSAQKNPTAFYLCASSPSTAGELFFGEGSRLTVL.

The chain recombines TRBV19 with TRBJ1-1; D is possibly TRBD1 (5 bases). V lost 3 bases to trimming and J lost 6 bases, with 14 bases between them. The CDR3 is 14 amino acids. Per germline, CDR1 LNHDA and CDR2 SQIVND (reference sequence). The CDR3 sequence: CASSIRQHGPEAFF. The CDR3 DNA follows: TGTGCCAGTAGTATCAGACAGCACGGCCCTGAAGCTTTCTTT.